Listed below are T cell receptor beta chains from one sample, sequenced in a study of cytomegalovirus exposure and HLA in healthy donors. Assay: immunoSEQ multiplex PCR; the TCRdb copy retains only in-frame clones and omits some. The sample consists of approximately 190,000 clones, roughly 84% of them appearing once. Sequencing was performed on PBMCs. The receptor set was obtained from a woman between 50 and 59 years old in good health and CMV-seropositive. The CDR3 runs from the conserved cysteine through the conserved F or W. The order of the fields is CDR3 protein, CDR3 DNA, J gene, D gene, V gene, clone size. A D gene is named only where the DNA matches it firmly. Clone size is not always given. Where it is, it says once, few, many or a class for expanded clones.

CDR3: CASSSWGGDTYEQYF
DNA: TGTGCCAGCAGCTCGTGGGGGGGCGATACCTACGAGCAGTACTTC
J: TRBJ2-7
D: .
V: TRBV5-8
size: .

CDR3: CASSLRMGAGNTIYF
DNA: TGTGCCAGCAGTTTAAGGATGGGAGCTGGAAACACCATATATTTT
J: TRBJ1-3
D: .
V: TRBV27
size: .

CDR3: CASSLGTGMGTGELFF
DNA: TGTGCCAGCAGCTTGGGGACAGGGATGGGCACCGGGGAGCTGTTTTTT
J: TRBJ2-2
D: TRBD1
V: TRBV7-9
size: .

CDR3: CASTGAAGNTIYF
DNA: TGTGCCAGCACAGGGGCCGCTGGAAACACCATATATTTT
J: TRBJ1-3
D: .
V: TRBV28
size: .

CDR3: CASSGQGGDTEAFF
DNA: TGTGCCAGCAGCGGACAGGGGGGGGACACTGAAGCTTTCTTT
J: TRBJ1-1
D: .
V: TRBV21-1
size: .

CDR3: CASSLRRGPFDEQFF
DNA: TGCGCCAGCAGCTTGCGCAGGGGCCCCTTCGATGAGCAGTTCTTC
J: TRBJ2-1
D: .
V: TRBV5-1
size: .

CDR3: CASSGGGLLYNEQFF
DNA: TGTGCCAGCAGCGGCGGGGGGCTGTTATACAATGAGCAGTTCTTC
J: TRBJ2-1
D: TRBD2
V: TRBV11-2
size: .

CDR3: CASSGGGAKDTQYF
DNA: TGTGCCAGCAGCGGCGGGGGGGCTAAAGATACGCAGTATTTT
J: TRBJ2-3
D: TRBD2
V: TRBV9
size: .

CDR3: CASSTGQGAYNEQFF
DNA: TGTGCCAGCAGCACGGGACAGGGTGCGTACAATGAGCAGTTCTTC
J: TRBJ2-1
D: TRBD1
V: TRBV7-8
size: .

CDR3: CATSRVGDSYEQYF
DNA: TGTGCCACCAGCAGAGTAGGAGACAGCTACGAGCAGTACTTC
J: TRBJ2-7
D: .
V: TRBV15
size: .

CDR3: CASSGYGTSGGGSTDTQYF
DNA: TGCGCCAGCAGCGGCTATGGGACTAGCGGGGGAGGAAGCACAGATACGCAGTATTTT
J: TRBJ2-3
D: TRBD2
V: TRBV10-2
size: once

CDR3: CASSLTSNEQFF
DNA: TGTGCCAGCAGCCTGACAAGCAATGAGCAGTTCTTC
J: TRBJ2-1
D: .
V: TRBV5-5
size: .

CDR3: CASSLDRDRGYEQYF
DNA: TGCGCCAGCAGCCTGGATCGGGACAGGGGGTACGAGCAGTACTTC
J: TRBJ2-7
D: TRBD1
V: TRBV5-1
size: .

CDR3: CASSEMITSYEQYF
DNA: TGTGCCAGCAGTGAAATGATTACGAGCTACGAGCAGTACTTC
J: TRBJ2-7
D: .
V: TRBV6-1
size: .

CDR3: CSVKDRPVSYEQYF
DNA: TGCAGCGTCAAGGACAGACCCGTCTCCTACGAGCAGTACTTC
J: TRBJ2-7
D: .
V: TRBV29-1
size: .

CDR3: CASSPVRQGGSGANVLTF
DNA: TGCGCCAGCTCACCAGTTCGACAGGGGGGGTCTGGGGCCAACGTCCTGACTTTC
J: TRBJ2-6
D: TRBD1
V: TRBV18
size: .

CDR3: CSSSGEGAGTEAFF
DNA: TGTTCCAGCAGCGGAGAGGGTGCAGGAACTGAAGCTTTCTTT
J: TRBJ1-1
D: .
V: TRBV7-9
size: .

CDR3: CATRGEGRNSPLHF
DNA: TGCGCCACCCGGGGGGAGGGGAGGAATTCACCCCTCCACTTT
J: TRBJ1-6
D: .
V: TRBV5-1
size: .

CDR3: CASTARLTGDNSPLHF
DNA: TGTGCCAGCACCGCAAGGCTAACAGGGGATAATTCACCCCTCCACTTT
J: TRBJ1-6
D: TRBD1
V: TRBV6-6
size: .

CDR3: CASSLGTSPGQPQHF
DNA: TGTGCCAGCAGCCTCGGGACTTCCCCCGGTCAGCCCCAGCATTTT
J: TRBJ1-5
D: .
V: TRBV9
size: .

CDR3: CASWDRGGYNEQFF
DNA: TGTGCCAGCTGGGACAGGGGGGGATACAATGAGCAGTTCTTC
J: TRBJ2-1
D: TRBD1
V: TRBV27
size: .

CDR3: CASRMGTREETQYF
DNA: TGTGCCAGCAGGATGGGGACACGTGAAGAGACCCAGTACTTC
J: TRBJ2-5
D: .
V: TRBV11-1
size: .

CDR3: CASSPRQGSTDTQYF
DNA: TGTGCCAGCAGCCCCCGACAGGGGAGCACAGATACGCAGTATTTT
J: TRBJ2-3
D: TRBD1
V: TRBV4-2
size: .

CDR3: CASTPKGGPRETQYF
DNA: TGTGCCAGCACCCCGAAGGGGGGGCCTCGGGAGACCCAGTACTTC
J: TRBJ2-5
D: .
V: TRBV6-1
size: .

CDR3: CASSLDTTEAFF
DNA: TGTGCCAGCAGCTTAGACACCACAGAAGCTTTCTTT
J: TRBJ1-1
D: .
V: TRBV11-1
size: few

CDR3: CASSLGGTGANTEAFF
DNA: TGTGCCAGCAGCTTAGGCGGGACAGGGGCGAACACTGAAGCTTTCTTT
J: TRBJ1-1
D: TRBD1
V: TRBV7-2
size: .

CDR3: CASSRLQGEAFF
DNA: TGTGCCAGCAGCCGATTACAGGGTGAAGCTTTCTTT
J: TRBJ1-1
D: .
V: TRBV7-9
size: few

CDR3: CASSLEVGGYSYNEQFF
DNA: TGCGCCAGCAGCTTGGAGGTAGGCGGTTATTCCTACAATGAGCAGTTCTTC
J: TRBJ2-1
D: .
V: TRBV5-1
size: .

CDR3: CASTPGRSTDTQYF
DNA: TGTGCCAGCACCCCGGGAAGAAGCACAGATACGCAGTATTTT
J: TRBJ2-3
D: .
V: TRBV7-9
size: .

CDR3: CASSSQGIEAFF
DNA: TGTGCCAGCAGCTCGCAGGGGATTGAAGCTTTCTTT
J: TRBJ1-1
D: .
V: TRBV11-2
size: .

CDR3: CASSSSIHEQYF
DNA: TGTGCCAGCAGCTCATCTATACACGAGCAGTACTTC
J: TRBJ2-7
D: .
V: TRBV27
size: .

CDR3: CATSRGQGPSYEQYF
DNA: TGTGCCACCAGCAGAGGACAGGGACCCTCCTACGAGCAGTACTTC
J: TRBJ2-7
D: TRBD1
V: TRBV15
size: .

CDR3: CASSRHSSYEQYF
DNA: TGTGCCAGCAGCCGGCACAGCTCCTACGAGCAGTACTTC
J: TRBJ2-7
D: .
V: TRBV7-9
size: .

CDR3: CASSVDRAHYEQYF
DNA: TGTGCCAGCAGCGTAGACAGGGCACACTACGAGCAGTACTTC
J: TRBJ2-7
D: TRBD1
V: TRBV5-4
size: .

CDR3: CASRATGVGELFF
DNA: TGTGCCAGCAGGGCGACAGGGGTTGGGGAGCTGTTTTTT
J: TRBJ2-2
D: TRBD1
V: TRBV6-1
size: .

CDR3: CASSVGPGWEKLFF
DNA: TGTGCCAGCAGCGTAGGTCCGGGTTGGGAAAAACTGTTTTTT
J: TRBJ1-4
D: .
V: TRBV9
size: .

CDR3: CASSPDRDYEQYF
DNA: TGTGCCAGCAGCCCGGACAGGGACTACGAGCAGTACTTC
J: TRBJ2-7
D: TRBD1
V: TRBV5-4
size: .

CDR3: CATCRVTGELFF
DNA: TGTGCCACCTGCCGGGTCACCGGGGAGCTGTTTTTT
J: TRBJ2-2
D: .
V: TRBV6-6
size: .

CDR3: CAINPGTTQETQYF
DNA: TGTGCCATCAATCCCGGGACAACCCAAGAGACCCAGTACTTC
J: TRBJ2-5
D: .
V: TRBV10-3
size: .

CDR3: CASSLAAGYEQYF
DNA: TGTGCCAGCAGCTTGGCGGCGGGCTACGAGCAGTACTTC
J: TRBJ2-7
D: .
V: TRBV7-9
size: .

CDR3: CASSFPRAGGRGTGELFF
DNA: TGTGCCAGCAGCTTCCCTCGGGCGGGGGGCCGAGGCACCGGGGAGCTGTTTTTT
J: TRBJ2-2
D: TRBD2
V: TRBV11-2
size: .

CDR3: CATYLNTEAFF
DNA: TGTGCCACTTATCTGAACACTGAAGCTTTCTTT
J: TRBJ1-1
D: .
V: TRBV19
size: few

CDR3: CASSEHRSSYNEQFF
DNA: TGTGCCAGTAGTGAGCATCGGAGCTCCTACAATGAGCAGTTCTTC
J: TRBJ2-1
D: .
V: TRBV19
size: .

CDR3: CASSLLPSPQETQYF
DNA: TGTGCCAGCAGCCTCCTACCGTCCCCCCAAGAGACCCAGTACTTC
J: TRBJ2-5
D: .
V: TRBV4-2
size: .

CDR3: CASSGLGRSGEQYF
DNA: TGTGCCAGCAGCGGACTGGGAAGATCGGGGGAGCAGTACTTC
J: TRBJ2-7
D: .
V: TRBV7-9
size: .

CDR3: CSALGLPPGDTQYF
DNA: TGCAGCGCTCTCGGACTACCCCCCGGAGATACGCAGTATTTT
J: TRBJ2-3
D: .
V: TRBV29-1
size: .

CDR3: CASSSTGASNQPQHF
DNA: TGCGCCAGCAGCTCTACAGGGGCGAGCAATCAGCCCCAGCATTTT
J: TRBJ1-5
D: TRBD1
V: TRBV5-1
size: .